A selection of T cell receptor beta chains follows, all from one sample in a study of T-cell reconstitution after alpha-beta-depleted transplantation in children. MiXCR was run by TCRdb on the PCR reads, yielding one entry per CDR3 protein. This table holds over 550,000 distinct CDR3 sequences, about 11% found once. The material was PBMCs from the stem cell graft donor, obtained from the stem cell graft. The receptors were sampled from a human donor who donated a stem cell graft to a child with acute myeloid leukemia. CDR3s leave out the opening cysteine and the closing phenylalanine or tryptophan.

TRBV30	TRBJ2-7	AWQTGFPMGEQY
TRBV4-3	TRBJ2-3	ASSQGRDRDADTQY
TRBV15	TRBJ1-3	ATSRVIGSADSSGNTIY
TRBV20-1	TRBJ2-3	SARGSSSTDTQY
TRBV20-1	TRBJ1-6	SVYGARYNSPLH
TRBV14	TRBJ2-1	ASSQIDTQGDLGEQF
TRBV12-3/TRBV12-4	TRBJ2-1	ASTQGGTGGIDEQF
TRBV7-9	TRBJ1-2	ASSFARPGSYGYT
TRBV14	TRBJ2-7	ASSQRLPSYEQY
TRBV10-3	TRBJ2-1	AISEVGAWVREQF
TRBV29-1	TRBJ1-1	SVATGRDTEAF
TRBV20-1	TRBJ2-1	SDNRGLAGSYEQF
TRBV7-9	TRBJ1-2	ASSGGGWDISNYGYT
TRBV27	TRBJ2-2	ASSYKNSGTGAGELF
TRBV7-2	TRBJ2-7	ASKRTAAAYEQY
TRBV12-3/TRBV12-4	TRBJ2-1	ASSLGQYNEQF
TRBV6-1	TRBJ2-1	ASSATGTGLYNEQF
TRBV7-9	TRBJ2-2	ASSFVERFPGELF
TRBV10-3	TRBJ1-6	AIQGPNNSPLH
TRBV2	TRBJ2-5	ASRIGGETQY
TRBV29-1	TRBJ1-2	SVRDSDYYGYT
TRBV12-3/TRBV12-4	TRBJ1-2	ASSSSAAFYGYT
TRBV7-3	TRBJ2-1	ASSPLGGRYNEQF
TRBV6-5	TRBJ2-7	ASSYSIGTSGNSYEQY
TRBV2	TRBJ1-5	ASSGKRGQGAGQPQH
TRBV15	TRBJ1-2	ATFTGAGGYT
TRBV6-5	TRBJ2-7	ASSYSEGPPGYEQY
TRBV20-1	TRBJ1-6	SARVSYNSPLH
TRBV12-3/TRBV12-4	TRBJ2-5	ASHGLADQETQY
TRBV6-2/TRBV6-3	TRBJ2-1	ASTDANNEQF